The clone carrying this T cell receptor (beta chain) came up once. Its specificity is not known. The data are from a study of T cell responses to AZD1222 COVID-19 vaccine. General study points: With dominance at 160-218 and 743-854, vaccine-associated CD4 TCRs spanned spike. Sampling that yielded the repertoires occurred only after the peak T cell response. Among the donors, most were white British and more were female, and clonal diversity was possibly underestimated.

Profiled with immunoSEQ multiplex PCR; TCRdb holds only in-frame clones, not every one. Of more than 55,000 clones in the sample, about 83% are singletons; the top ten hold approximately 3.5%. This receptor was taken from an adult who received the AZD1222 COVID-19 vaccine. The sample here was peripheral blood, taken 28 days after the second AZD1222 dose.

The CDR3: CASEVWTDTQYF. In nucleotides, the CDR3 is TGTGCCAGCGAGGTGTGGACAGATACGCAGTATTTT. The chain joins TRBV6-5 to TRBJ2-3; D gene uncertain. The germline gives CDR1 MNHEY, CDR2 SVGAGI. There are 12 residues in the CDR3. V was trimmed by 8 bases and J by 3 bases, leaving 9 bases between them.